This entry is about one T cell receptor beta chain. The antigen is not known. These data originate in a study of siplizumab effects on memory and regulatory T cells. Overall study results and limits: Alloreactive sequences whose origin lay in unstimulated CD4+ memory cells were significantly reduced by siplizumab. Researchers could map only a minor fraction of alloreactive clones to unstimulated subsets. Under siplizumab, an average around 66% of mappable alloreactive CD4+ clones were Treg-derived, compared with under 35% in controls.

The V end was cut by 3 bases, the J end by 6 bases, with 12 bases between. Germline V gene lookup returns CDR1 KGHSH and CDR2 LQKENI. The CDR3 length is 14 residues. TCRdb's copy holds only in-frame clones and misses some; the assay was immunoSEQ multiplex PCR. Among approximately 90,000 clones listed, 94% were seen once. The chain carries TRBV18 and TRBJ2-1; the D is unclear. The receptor was isolated from a human donor in good health. The sequenced sample consisted of non-Treg CD4+ T cells sorted from blood. The DNA of the CDR3 is TGTGCCAGCTCACCCTCCCTCCAGCGCAATGAGCAGTTCTTC. Its protein product is CASSPSLQRNEQFF.